This T cell receptor beta chain was recorded in a study of response to subunit inactivated influenza vaccine (dated by TCRdb to 2017 to 2018). For context, the study as a whole: Deep quantitative T cell receptor repertoire profiling was used in the study to track responses to a trivalent subunit inactivated influenza vaccine. Points the paper makes about the study in general: It was suggested by the authors that each seasonal influenza vaccination may recruit only a limited number of new T cells.

The library was made by RT-PCR. Sequencer: Illumina HiSeq 2500. The public reads were reanalyzed by TCRdb: fastp trimming at Q25, MiXCR alignment, in-frame beta chains only. Records with the same CDR3 protein are collapsed into one entry carrying the most frequent genes and DNA. For this sample the table gives hundreds of thousands of distinct CDR3 sequences, of which over 9.5% were detected only once. The ten largest account for around 12% of the sample. The time point label here, explained by the study, means: approximately 47 days after influenza vaccine administration. The germline V gene sets CDR1 to SGHRS and CDR2 to YFSETQ. Counted from cysteine to phenylalanine, this CDR3 has 14 amino acids. The sequence is cut down to CDR3 DNA, 42 bases in frame from base 1. At the junction V is shortened by 0 bases and J by 5 bases; bases outside the gene matches: 5. This clonotype has ten or more counts. This clone's antigen is unknown. No clone much larger than this one lies a single base away; base qualities are absent.

This clonotype was sampled from a man over 45 who received an inactivated influenza vaccine. Donor details come from another sample of the same person, matched by shared clones. The specimen comprised PBMCs from blood, sampled more than 35 days after vaccination. Rearrangement joined TRBV5-1 to TRBJ2-7, with 7 bases in between that match TRBD1. The CDR3 reads CASSLGSGGNEQYF. The nucleotides read TGCGCCAGCAGCTTGGGATCAGGGGGAAACGAGCAGTACTTC.